Listed below are T cell receptor beta chains from one sample, sequenced in a study of blood T cell repertoires in COVID-19. This table comes from immunoSEQ multiplex PCR, and its TCRdb copy is limited to in-frame clones, with some not included. The sample consists of around 72,000 clones, roughly 83% of them appearing once. Sequencing input: peripheral blood. These receptors were taken from a woman aged 80 or older with acute or convalescent COVID-19. Both conserved end residues are trimmed from each CDR3.

J	V	CDR3
TRBJ2-7	TRBV5-1	ASSLGGFAEQY
TRBJ1-1	TRBV3-1/TRBV3-2	ASSQVGGNTEAF
TRBJ2-7	TRBV5-1	ASRLQAGGPNEQY
TRBJ2-3	TRBV25-1	ASSVRSVTDTQY
TRBJ2-3	TRBV9	ASSPTGTSTDTQY
TRBJ2-1	TRBV9	ASSVAGTGENEQF
TRBJ1-1	TRBV30	AWTDRGWTEAF
TRBJ2-6	TRBV7-8	ASSLRSGAGANVLT
TRBJ2-3	TRBV7-9	ASSLMGGADTQY
TRBJ2-2	TRBV5-1	ASSLVLAGDFTGELF
TRBJ2-3	TRBV14	ASSQVVGTSTDTQY
TRBJ1-2	TRBV19	ASSFSAANYGYT
TRBJ1-1	TRBV24-1	ATTRGRGTEAF
TRBJ1-6	TRBV30	AWSRMTGENSPLH
TRBJ1-2	TRBV7-3	ASSLPDRDYGYT
TRBJ2-5	TRBV10-1	ASSGGRGQETQY
TRBJ1-3	TRBV12-3/TRBV12-4	ASMGGPGNTIY
TRBJ2-3	TRBV7-2	ASSLGAGATDTQY
TRBJ1-1	TRBV5-4	ASFQGVDTEAF
TRBJ1-1	TRBV30	AWSSYGGDTEAF
TRBJ1-1	TRBV21-1	ASSRGPPNTEAF
TRBJ2-1	TRBV4-1	ASSLEGGRGNEQF
TRBJ2-3	TRBV11-2	ASSLLGDTQY
TRBJ1-2	TRBV30	AWRTGTGRYGYT
TRBJ2-7	TRBV5-1	ASSFGGPYEQY
TRBJ2-3	TRBV7-9	ASSLGVRGEIADTQY
TRBJ2-1	TRBV6-5	ASSANLADNEQF
TRBJ1-2	TRBV19	ASSADRGRVNGYT
TRBJ2-7	TRBV5-1	ASSSSGNYYEQY
TRBJ2-3	TRBV11-1	ASSLAGGRGTDTQY
TRBJ1-3	TRBV18	ASSPGPGPSGNTIY
TRBJ1-4	TRBV18	ASSYEMTGTNEKLF
TRBJ2-1	TRBV10-3	AISESGTSGGFNEQF
TRBJ1-2	TRBV19	ASSIEPQGALGYT
TRBJ2-5	TRBV28	ASSFPPGETQY
TRBJ1-1	TRBV6-5	ASSRQGAFTEAF
TRBJ2-1	TRBV19	ASSVQGFNEQF
TRBJ1-2	TRBV5-4	ASSLAGGHYGYT
TRBJ2-1	TRBV9	ASSSLEGEGNEQF
TRBJ2-3	TRBV7-2	ASSLGFWGPGIPDTQY